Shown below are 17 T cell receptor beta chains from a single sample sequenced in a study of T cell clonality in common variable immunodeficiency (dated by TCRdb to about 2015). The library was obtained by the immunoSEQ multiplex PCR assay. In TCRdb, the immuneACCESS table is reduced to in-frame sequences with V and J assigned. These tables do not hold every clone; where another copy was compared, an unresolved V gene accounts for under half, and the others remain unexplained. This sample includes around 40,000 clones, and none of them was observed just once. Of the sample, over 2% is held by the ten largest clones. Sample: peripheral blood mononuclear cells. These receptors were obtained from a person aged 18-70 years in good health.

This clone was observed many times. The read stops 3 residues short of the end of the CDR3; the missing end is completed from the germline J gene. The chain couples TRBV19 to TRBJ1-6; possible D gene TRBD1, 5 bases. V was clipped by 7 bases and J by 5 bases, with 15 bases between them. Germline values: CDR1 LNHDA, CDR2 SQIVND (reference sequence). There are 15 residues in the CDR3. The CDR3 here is CASTPREQDNSPLHF. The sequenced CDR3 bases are TGTGCCAGTACCCCCAGGGAGCAGGATAATTCACCC.

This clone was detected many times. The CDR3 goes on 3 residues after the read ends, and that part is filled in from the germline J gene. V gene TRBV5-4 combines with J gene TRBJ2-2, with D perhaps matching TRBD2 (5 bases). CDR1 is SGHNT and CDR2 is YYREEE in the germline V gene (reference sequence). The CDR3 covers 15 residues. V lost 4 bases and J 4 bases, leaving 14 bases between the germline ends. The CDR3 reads CASSPGLDITGELFF. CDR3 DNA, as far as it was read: TGTGCCAGCAGCCCCGGACTCGATATCACCGGGGAG.

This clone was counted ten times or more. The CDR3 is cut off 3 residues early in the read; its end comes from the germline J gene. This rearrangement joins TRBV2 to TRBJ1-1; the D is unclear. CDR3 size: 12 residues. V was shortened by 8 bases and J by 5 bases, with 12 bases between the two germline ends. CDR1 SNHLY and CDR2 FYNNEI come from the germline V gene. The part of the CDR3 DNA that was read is TGTGCCAGCCTCGGGGTGGTAACTGAA. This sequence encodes CASLGVVTE. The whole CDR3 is CASLGVVTEAFF.

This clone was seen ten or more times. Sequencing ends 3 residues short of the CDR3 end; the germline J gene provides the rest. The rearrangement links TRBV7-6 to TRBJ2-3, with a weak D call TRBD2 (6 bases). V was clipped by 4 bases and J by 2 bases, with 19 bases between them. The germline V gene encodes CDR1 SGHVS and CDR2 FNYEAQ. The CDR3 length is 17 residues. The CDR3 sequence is CASSYDPLGGYTDTQYF. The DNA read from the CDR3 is TGTGCCAGCAGCTACGACCCTTTGGGGGGTTACACAGATACG.

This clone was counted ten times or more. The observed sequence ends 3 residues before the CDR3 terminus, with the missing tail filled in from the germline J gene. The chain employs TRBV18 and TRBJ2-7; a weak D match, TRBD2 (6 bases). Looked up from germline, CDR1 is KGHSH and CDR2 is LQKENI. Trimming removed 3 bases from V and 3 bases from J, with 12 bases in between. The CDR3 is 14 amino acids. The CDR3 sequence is CASSPGGDFYEQYF. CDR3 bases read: TGTGCCAGCTCACCGGGTGGGGACTTCTACGAG.

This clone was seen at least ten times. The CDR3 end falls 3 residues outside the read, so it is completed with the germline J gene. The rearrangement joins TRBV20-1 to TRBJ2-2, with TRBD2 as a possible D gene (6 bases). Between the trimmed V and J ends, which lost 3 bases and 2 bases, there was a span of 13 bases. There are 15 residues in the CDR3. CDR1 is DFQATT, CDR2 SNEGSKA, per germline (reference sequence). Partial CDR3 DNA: TGCAGTGCTAGGGGAGGACAAACCAACACCGGGGAG. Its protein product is CSARGGQTNTGE. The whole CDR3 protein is CSARGGQTNTGELFF.

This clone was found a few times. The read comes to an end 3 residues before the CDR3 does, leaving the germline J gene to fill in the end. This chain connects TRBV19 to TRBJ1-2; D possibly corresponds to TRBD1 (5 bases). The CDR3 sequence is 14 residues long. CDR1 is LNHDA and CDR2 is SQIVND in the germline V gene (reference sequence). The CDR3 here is CASKQATSSYDYTF. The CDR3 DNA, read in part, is TGTGCCAGTAAACAGGCGACGAGCTCCTACGAC.

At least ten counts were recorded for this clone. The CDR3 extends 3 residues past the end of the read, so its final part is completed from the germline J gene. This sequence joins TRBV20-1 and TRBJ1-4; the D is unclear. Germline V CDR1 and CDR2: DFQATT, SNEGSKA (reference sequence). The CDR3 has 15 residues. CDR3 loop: CSARDGGPLNSPLFF. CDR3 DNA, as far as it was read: TGCAGTGCTAGAGATGGCGGGCCTCTTAATTCACCA.

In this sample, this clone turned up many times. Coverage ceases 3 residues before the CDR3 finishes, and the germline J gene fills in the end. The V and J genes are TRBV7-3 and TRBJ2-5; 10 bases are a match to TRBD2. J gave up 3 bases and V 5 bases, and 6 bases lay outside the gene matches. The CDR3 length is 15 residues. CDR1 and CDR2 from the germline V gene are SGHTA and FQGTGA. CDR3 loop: CASSPTGTSEETQYF. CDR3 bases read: TGTGCCAGCAGCCCAACCGGGACTAGCGAAGAGACC. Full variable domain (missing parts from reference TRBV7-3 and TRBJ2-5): GAGVSQTPSNKVTEKGKYVELRCDPISGHTALYWYRQSLGQGPEFLIYFQGTGAADDSGLPNDRFFAVRPEGSVSTLKIQRTERGDSAVYLCASSPTGTSEETQYFGPGTRLLVL.

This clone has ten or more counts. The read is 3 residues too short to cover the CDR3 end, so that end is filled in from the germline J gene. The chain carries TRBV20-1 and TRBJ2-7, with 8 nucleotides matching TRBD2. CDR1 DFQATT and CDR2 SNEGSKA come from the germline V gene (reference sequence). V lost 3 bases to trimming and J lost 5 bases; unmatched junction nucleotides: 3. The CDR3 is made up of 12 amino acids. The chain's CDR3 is CSASGGVNEQYF. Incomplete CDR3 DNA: TGCAGTGCTAGCGGGGGGGTTAACGAG.

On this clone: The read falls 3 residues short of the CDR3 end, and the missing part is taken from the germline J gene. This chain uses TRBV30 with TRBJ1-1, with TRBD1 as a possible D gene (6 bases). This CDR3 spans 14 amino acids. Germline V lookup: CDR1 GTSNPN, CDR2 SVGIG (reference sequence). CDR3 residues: CAWSVAGGRETAFF. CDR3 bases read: TGTGCCTGGAGTGTGGCGGGGGGGCGAGAGACA. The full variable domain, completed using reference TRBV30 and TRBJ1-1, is SQTIHQWPATLVQPVGSPLSLECTVEGTSNPNLYWYRQAAGRGLQLLFYSVGIGQISSEVPQNLSASRPQDRQFILSSKKLLLSDSGFYLCAWSVAGGRETAFFGQGTRLTVV.

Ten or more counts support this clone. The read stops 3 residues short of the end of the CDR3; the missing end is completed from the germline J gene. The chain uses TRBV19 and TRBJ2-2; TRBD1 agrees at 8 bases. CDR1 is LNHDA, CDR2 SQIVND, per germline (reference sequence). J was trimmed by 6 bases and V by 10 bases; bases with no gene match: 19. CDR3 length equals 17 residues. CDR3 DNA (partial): TGTGCCACCGGGGGATTTCAGGGGGCCACAAACGCCGGGGAG. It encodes CATGGFQGATNAGE. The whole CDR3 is CATGGFQGATNAGELFF.

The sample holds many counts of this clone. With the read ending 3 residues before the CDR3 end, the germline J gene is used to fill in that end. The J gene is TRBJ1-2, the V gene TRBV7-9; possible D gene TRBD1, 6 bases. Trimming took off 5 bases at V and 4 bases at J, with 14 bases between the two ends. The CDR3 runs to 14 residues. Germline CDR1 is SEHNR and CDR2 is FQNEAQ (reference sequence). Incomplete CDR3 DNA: TGTGCCAGCAGCCCCCGGGGGGGGGCCTATGGC. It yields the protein CASSPRGGAYG. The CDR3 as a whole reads CASSPRGGAYGYTF.

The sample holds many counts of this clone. The covered CDR3 bases are TGTGCCAGCAGCTTAGCGGGGCAGGGGTACACTGAA. Amino acids: CASSLAGQGYTE. The CDR3 in its entirety is CASSLAGQGYTEAFF. This chain uses TRBV7-6 with TRBJ1-1; the D gene is possibly TRBD1 (6 bases). Read data end 3 residues before the CDR3 end; the end is taken from the germline J gene. The germline gives CDR1 SGHVS, CDR2 FNYEAQ. Trimming removed 0 bases at V and 3 bases at J, with 11 bases between. The CDR3 spans 15 residues. Complete variable domain (other parts from reference TRBV7-6 and TRBJ1-1): GAGVSQSPRYKVTKRGQDVALRCDPISGHVSLYWYRQALGQGPEFLTYFNYEAQQDKSGLPNDRFSAERPEGSISTLTIQRTEQRDSAMYRCASSLAGQGYTEAFFGQGTRLTVV.

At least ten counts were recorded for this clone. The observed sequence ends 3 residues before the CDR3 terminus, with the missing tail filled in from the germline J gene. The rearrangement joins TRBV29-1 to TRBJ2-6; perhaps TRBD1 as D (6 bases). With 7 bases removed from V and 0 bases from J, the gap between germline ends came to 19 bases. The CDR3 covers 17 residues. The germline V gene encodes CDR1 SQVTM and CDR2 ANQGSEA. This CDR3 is CSAYLQGTGSGANVLTF. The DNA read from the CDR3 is TGCAGCGCCTACCTACAGGGTACCGGCTCTGGGGCCAACGTC.

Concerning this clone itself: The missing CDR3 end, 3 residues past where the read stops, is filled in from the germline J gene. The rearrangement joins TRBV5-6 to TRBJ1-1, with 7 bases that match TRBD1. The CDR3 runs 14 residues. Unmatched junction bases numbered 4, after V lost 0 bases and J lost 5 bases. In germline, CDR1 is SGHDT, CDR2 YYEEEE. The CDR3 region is CASSLGGGGTEAFF. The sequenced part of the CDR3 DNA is TGTGCCAGCAGCTTGGGAGGGGGCGGGACTGAA.

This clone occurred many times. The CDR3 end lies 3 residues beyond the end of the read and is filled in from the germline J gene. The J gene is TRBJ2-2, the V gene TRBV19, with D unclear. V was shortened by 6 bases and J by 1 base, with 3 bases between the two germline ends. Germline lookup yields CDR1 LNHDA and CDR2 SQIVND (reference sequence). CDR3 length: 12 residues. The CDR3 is CASRQNTGELFF. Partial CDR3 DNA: TGTGCCAGTAGACAGAACACCGGGGAG.